A single sample gave rise to the 23 T cell receptor beta chains below, sequenced in a study of tissue T cells after allogeneic stem cell transplantation. The sample's time point: mouse harvest day 14 after allogeneic transplant. Mouse grafts combined 10^7 T-cell-depleted bone marrow cells with 10^6 splenic CD5+ T cells. TCRdb keeps only in-frame clones here, not all; method: immunoSEQ multiplex PCR. The data contain more than 4,000 clones, 49% of them singletons. Sequenced input: lymph node tissue. The receptor source for this set is a female BALB/c mouse given C57BL/6 T cells with graft-versus-host disease after an allogeneic hematopoietic cell transplant.

As concerns this clone: Gene names are mouse gene names. Read data end 1 residue before the CDR3 end; the end is taken from the germline J gene. This chain uses TRBV2 with TRBJ2-4, with TRBD2 matching over 9 bases. Germline V gene data show CDR1 as LGHNA and CDR2 as YSYQKL. CDR3 length: 15 amino acids. J lost 0 bases, V lost 4 bases, and 2 bases had no gene match. The CDR3 sequence is CASSLDWGSQNTLYF. The DNA read from the CDR3 is TGTGCCAGCAGCCTCGACTGGGGGAGTCAAAACACCTTGTAC. Looking up the rest from reference TRBV2 and TRBJ2-4 gives the full variable domain: DPKIIQKPKYLVAVTGSEKILICEQYLGHNAMYWYRQSAKKPLEFMFSYSYQKLMDNQTASSRFQPQSSKKNHLDLQITALKPDDSATYFCASSLDWGSQNTLYFGAGTRLSVL.

Notes on this clone: Gene names and germline match the mouse. The read comes to an end 1 residue before the CDR3 does, leaving the germline J gene to fill in the end. V gene TRBV3 combines with J gene TRBJ2-3, with no clear D. The CDR3 loop spans 12 amino acids. V lost 3 bases and J lost 3, with 4 bases in between. Germline V lookup: CDR1 SNHLY, CDR2 FYNGKV (reference sequence). CDR3 amino acids: CASSFDAETLYF. The sequenced CDR3 bases are TGTGCCAGCAGCTTTGACGCAGAAACGCTGTAT.

This clone was found a few times. Gene names follow the mouse nomenclature. The CDR3 end is not reached by the read, which stops 1 residue before it; the germline J gene fills it in. The genes are TRBV15 and TRBJ2-7; D remains ambiguous. CDR3 length: 12 amino acids. Trimming stripped 0 bases from V and 3 bases from J, with 3 bases between. Germline CDR1 and CDR2: SGHND and FRSKSL. The CDR3 loop is CASSLAGYEQYF. The CDR3 bases that were read are TGTGCCAGCAGTTTAGCAGGCTATGAACAGTAC.

By sample fraction, this clone is medium-sized. Mouse names are used for the genes. The CDR3 extends 1 residue past the end of the read, so its final part is completed from the germline J gene. Other nucleotide sequences from this sample produce the same CDR3. The gene calls are TRBV26 and TRBJ2-3, with D perhaps matching TRBD1 or TRBD2 (6 bases each). Germline CDR1 and CDR2: KGHPV and FQNQEV (reference sequence). Between the trimmed V and J ends, which lost 0 bases and 1 base, there was a span of 8 bases. This CDR3 comprises 15 residues. The part of the CDR3 DNA that was read is TGTGCCAGCAGTCTGTCTGGGGGCGGTGCAGAAACGCTGTAT. Translation gives CASSLSGGGAETLY. In full, the CDR3 is CASSLSGGGAETLYF.

This clone has only a few counts. The genes and germline here are from mouse. The CDR3 loop is CGARDRTGNTLYF. The covered CDR3 bases are TGTGGTGCTAGGGACAGGACTGGAAATACGCTCTAT. The rearrangement links TRBV20 to TRBJ1-3; D remains unclear. The observed sequence ends 1 residue before the CDR3 terminus, with the missing tail filled in from the germline J gene. The germline V gene has CDR1 GFQATS and CDR2 STVNSAI. The CDR3 sequence is 13 residues long. V lost 0 bases, J lost 2 bases, and 5 bases lay in between.

The sample holds one count of this clone. The gene names here belong to mouse. Sequencing ends 1 residue short of the CDR3 end; the germline J gene provides the rest. The chain links TRBV3 to TRBJ1-4; D is perhaps TRBD1 (6 bases). The germline V gene encodes CDR1 SNHLY and CDR2 FYNGKV (reference sequence). The CDR3 contains 14 residues. Trimming stripped 3 bases from V and 8 bases from J, with 13 bases between. The CDR3 is CASSFSQGGERLFF. The DNA read from the CDR3 is TGTGCCAGCAGCTTTTCACAGGGAGGGGAAAGATTATTT.

A remark on this clone: Since a far larger clone is one base different, this is likely a read error. Mouse names are used for the genes. The sequence runs out 1 residue before the end of the CDR3; the remainder is reconstructed from the germline J gene. The V and J genes are TRBV13-3 and TRBJ2-7, with D possibly being TRBD1 (5 bases). The CDR3 spans 11 residues. Germline-derived CDR1 and CDR2 are NNHDY and SYVADS. CDR3 bases read: TGTGCCACAGAAGGGGTTTATGCACAGTAC. The encoded protein is CATEGVYAQY. The CDR3, in full, reads CATEGVYAQYF.

Regarding this clone: Each gene name is a mouse one. The CDR3 sequence: CASSLDGGRDTQYF. CDR3 bases read: TGTGCAAGCAGCTTAGATGGGGGGCGAGACACCCAGTAC. The chain joins TRBV16 to TRBJ2-5; possible D gene TRBD2, 7 bases. The observed sequence ends 1 residue before the CDR3 terminus, with the missing tail filled in from the germline J gene. Deletions cut 0 bases from V and 5 bases from J, with 9 bases between. CDR3 size: 14 residues. Germline V gene data show CDR1 as SGHSA and CDR2 as FRNQAP.

This clone was seen more than once but under ten times. These gene names are mouse names. The read ends 1 residue before the CDR3 terminus; that terminus is restored from the germline J gene. This chain joins TRBV19 and TRBJ1-2; TRBD1 might be the D (5 bases). Germline V lookup: CDR1 FNHDT, CDR2 SITEND (reference sequence). The CDR3 runs to 13 residues. The V end was cut by 0 bases, the J end by 4 bases, with 7 bases between. The sequenced part of the CDR3 DNA is TGTGCCAGCAGTATAGGCAGGGCCTCCGACTACACC. Amino acid sequence: CASSIGRASDYT. The CDR3 in its entirety is CASSIGRASDYTF.

There are a few counts of this clone. The genes are named according to mouse. The read comes to an end 1 residue before the CDR3 does, leaving the germline J gene to fill in the end. The rearrangement uses TRBV2 and TRBJ1-5; D is unresolved. CDR3 length: 15 residues. Trimming removed 4 bases at V and 2 bases at J, with 12 bases between. Germline V lookup: CDR1 LGHNA, CDR2 YSYQKL. CDR3 bases read: TGTGCCAGCAGCCTGGAGAAGGTGCACAACCAGGCTCCGCTT. It codes for CASSLEKVHNQAPL. The complete CDR3 reads CASSLEKVHNQAPLF.

Regarding this clone: Gene names and germline match the mouse. The read is 1 residue too short to cover the CDR3 end, so that end is filled in from the germline J gene. V gene TRBV3 combines with J gene TRBJ2-4, with unresolved D. There are 15 residues in the CDR3. V lost 1 base and J lost 0, with 8 bases in between. Germline CDR1 is SNHLY and CDR2 is FYNGKV (reference sequence). CDR3 bases read: TGTGCCAGCAGCTTAGATGAGAGAAGTCAAAACACCTTGTAC. Protein sequence: CASSLDERSQNTLY. Given in full, the CDR3 is CASSLDERSQNTLYF.

This clone is labeled medium-sized. Mouse germline and gene names are used. CDR3 bases read: TGTGCAAGCAGCTTAACAGGGGCATCCAACGAAAGATTATTT. Amino acid sequence: CASSLTGASNERLF. The entire CDR3 sequence reads CASSLTGASNERLFF. J is TRBJ1-4 and V is TRBV16, with 7 bases that match TRBD1. From the germline J gene comes the end of the CDR3, since the read stops 1 residue before it. The CDR3 loop spans 15 amino acids. Per germline, CDR1 SGHSA and CDR2 FRNQAP. Trimming removed 2 bases from V and 2 bases from J; junction bases left unmatched: 2. Using reference TRBV16 and TRBJ1-4 for the parts outside the CDR3, the full variable domain is NAGVIQTPRHKVTGKGQEATLWCEPISGHSAVFWYRQTIVQGLEFLTYFRNQAPIDDSGMPKERFSAQMPNQSHSTLKIQSTQPQDSAVYLCASSLTGASNERLFFGHGTKLSVL.

On this clone itself: Genes here carry mouse names. The part of the CDR3 DNA that was read is TGTGCCAGCAGTCAAGGGGGCCGAGACACCCAGTAC. Residues: CASSQGGRDTQY. The entire CDR3 sequence reads CASSQGGRDTQYF. The chain links TRBV26 to TRBJ2-5; tentatively, D is TRBD1 (7 bases). The CDR3 is cut off 1 residue early in the read; its end comes from the germline J gene. The CDR3 spans 13 residues. Trimming left V 4 bases short and J 5 bases short, with 10 bases between. Germline CDR1 KGHPV, CDR2 FQNQEV (reference sequence).

This clone turned up a few times. The listed genes are named as in mouse. The observed sequence ends 1 residue before the CDR3 terminus, with the missing tail filled in from the germline J gene. This chain joins TRBV19 and TRBJ1-3; D gene uncertain. CDR3 size: 14 residues. In germline, CDR1 is FNHDT, CDR2 SITEND (reference sequence). Between the trimmed V and J ends, which lost 6 bases and 0 bases, there was a span of 10 bases. The covered CDR3 bases are TGTGCCAGCACCCCGGGCAATTCTGGAAATACGCTCTAT. It encodes CASTPGNSGNTLY. From start to end, the CDR3 is CASTPGNSGNTLYF. Looking up the rest from reference TRBV19 and TRBJ1-3 gives the full variable domain: GGIITQTPKFLIGQEGQKLTLKCQQNFNHDTMYWYRQDSGKGLRLIYYSITENDLQKGDLSEGYDASREKKSSFSLTVTSAQKNEMAVFLCASTPGNSGNTLYFGEGSRLIVV.

About this clone itself: Germline and genes here are mouse. The read terminates 1 residue before the CDR3 end, so the remaining end is supplied by the germline J gene. This chain joins TRBV19 and TRBJ2-7; 7 positions match TRBD2. CDR1 and CDR2 (germline): FNHDT, SITEND (reference sequence). The CDR3 has 12 amino acids. Trimming took 4 bases from V and 6 from J; bases not matched to a gene: 4. CDR3 region: CASSVTGLEQYF. The CDR3 DNA, read in part, is TGTGCCAGCAGTGTGACTGGGCTTGAACAGTAC.

This clone came up a few times. Mouse gene names and germline throughout. The missing CDR3 end, 1 residue past where the read stops, is filled in from the germline J gene. This chain uses TRBV2 with TRBJ2-7, with D perhaps TRBD1 or TRBD2 (6 bases each). CDR3 length equals 13 residues. Germline lookup yields CDR1 LGHNA and CDR2 YSYQKL. Between the trimmed V and J ends, which lost 0 bases and 6 bases, there was a span of 9 bases. The DNA read from the CDR3 is TGTGCCAGCAGCCAAGAAAGGGGGGTTGAACAGTAC. It specifies CASSQERGVEQY. The full CDR3 protein is CASSQERGVEQYF.

By proportion, this clone is medium-sized. The genes are named according to mouse. The CDR3 goes on 1 residue after the read ends, and that part is filled in from the germline J gene. The rearrangement links TRBV13-2 to TRBJ1-2, with D unclear. In germline, CDR1 is NNHNN, CDR2 SYGAGS (reference sequence). The CDR3 contains 14 residues. Trimming pared 0 bases from V and 0 bases from J, leaving 6 bases between. CDR3 protein: CASGDARANSDYTF. CDR3 DNA, as far as it was read: TGTGCCAGCGGTGATGCGAGGGCAAACTCCGACTACACC.

Concerning this clone: Here the gene names and germline are mouse. The read gets to within 1 residue of the CDR3 end, and the germline J gene fills in the rest. V usage is TRBV29 and J usage is TRBJ1-2, with D maybe TRBD1 (5 bases). Germline V gives CDR1 MSHET, CDR2 SYDVDS. V was trimmed by 11 bases and J by 2 bases, leaving 9 bases between them. The CDR3 loop spans 11 amino acids. The CDR3 reads CAAGGNSDYTF. The covered CDR3 bases are TGTGCTGCGGGGGGGAACTCCGACTACACC.

Note on this clone: Germline and genes here are mouse. The CDR3 end lies 1 residue beyond the end of the read and is filled in from the germline J gene. J is TRBJ2-5 and V is TRBV26; 7 bases are shared with TRBD1. The ends lost 2 bases at V and 5 bases at J; junction bases unmatched: 1. The CDR3 totals 13 residues. The germline V gene has CDR1 KGHPV and CDR2 FQNQEV (reference sequence). CDR3 residues: CASSLPGGDTQYF. Partial CDR3 DNA: TGTGCCAGCAGTCTGCCAGGGGGAGACACCCAGTAC.

This clone was observed a handful of times. Germline and genes here are mouse. From the germline J gene comes the end of the CDR3, since the read stops 1 residue before it. The chain employs TRBV13-3 and TRBJ2-5, with TRBD1 as a possible D gene (6 bases). Between the trimmed V and J ends, which lost 0 bases and 4 bases, there was a span of 6 bases. CDR1 NNHDY and CDR2 SYVADS come from the germline V gene. The CDR3 extends over 13 amino acids. CDR3 bases read: TGTGCCAGCAGTGATGGGGACAAAGACACCCAGTAC. Translating gives CASSDGDKDTQY. The full CDR3 reads CASSDGDKDTQYF.

Note on this clone: Germline and genes: mouse. The CDR3 goes on 1 residue after the read ends, and that part is filled in from the germline J gene. The chain has TRBV1 and TRBJ1-1; possibly TRBD1 for D (5 bases). From germline, CDR1 is NSQYPW and CDR2 LRSPGD (reference sequence). The ends were cut back, 4 bases at V and 0 bases at J, with 6 bases in the middle. This CDR3 region has 13 residues. The CDR3 spells CTCSVGQNTEVFF. The covered CDR3 bases are TGCACCTGCAGTGTGGGACAGAACACAGAAGTCTTC.

A remark on this clone: The gene names here belong to mouse. The read stops 1 residue short of the end of the CDR3; the missing end is completed from the germline J gene. The chain is built from TRBV31 and TRBJ1-4; D is unresolved. Germline-derived CDR1 and CDR2 are GKSSPN and SITVG. The CDR3 extends over 14 amino acids. Trimming left V 0 bases short and J 2 bases short, with 7 bases between. The CDR3 loop reads CAWSLVGSNERLFF. The sequenced CDR3 bases are TGTGCCTGGAGTCTAGTGGGATCCAACGAAAGATTATTT. The complete variable domain, with remaining parts taken from reference TRBV31 and TRBJ1-4, reads AQTIHQWPVAEIKAVGSPLSLGCTIKGKSSPNLYWYWQATGGTLQQLFYSITVGQVESVVQLNLSASRPKDDQFILSTEKLLLSHSGFYLCAWSLVGSNERLFFGHGTKLSVL.

As for this clone: All gene names here are mouse names. From the germline J gene comes the end of the CDR3, since the read stops 1 residue before it. The chain is built from TRBV13-2 and TRBJ2-3; TRBD2 matches at 7 bases. The V gene's germline CDR1 is NNHNN and CDR2 SYGAGS (reference sequence). The CDR3 has 15 amino acids. V gave up 5 bases and J gave up 1 base; unmatched junction bases: 7. Incomplete CDR3 DNA: TGTGCCAGCGGGCTGGGGGTGAGGGGTGCAGAAACGCTGTAT. This codes for CASGLGVRGAETLY. The full CDR3 protein is CASGLGVRGAETLYF.